Listed below are T cell receptor beta chains from one sample, sequenced in a study of graft-versus-host responses after intestinal transplantation. Antigens for these TCRs are unknown. The repertoire was sequenced with immunoSEQ multiplex PCR; TCRdb's copy has only in-frame clones and lacks some. Here the sample spans around 90,000 clones, approximately 90% being singletons. The sample in question was unstimulated CD8+ T cells sorted from spleen or lymph node cells, obtained before transplant. The receptor set was obtained from a human donor who was the organ donor for an intestinal transplant. Both conserved end residues are part of each CDR3. A D gene is named only where the DNA matches it firmly. Rows give clone size only sometimes, using once, few, many, or a class for an expanded clone.

d_call: NA; clone_size: NA; j_call: TRBJ1-2; v_call: TRBV25-1; cdr3_nt: TGTGCCAGCAGTTGGAGCGGGGCGGATGGCTACACCTTC; cdr3_aa: CASSWSGADGYTF
d_call: TRBD1; clone_size: NA; j_call: TRBJ2-7; v_call: TRBV4-1; cdr3_nt: TGCGCCAGCAGCCATGCCCCAAGGGGGCCCGGGTACGAGCAGTACTTC; cdr3_aa: CASSHAPRGPGYEQYF
d_call: TRBD1; clone_size: once; j_call: TRBJ2-7; v_call: TRBV6-4; cdr3_nt: TGTGCCAGCAGTGCACGGGACAGGTCCTACGAGCAGTACTTC; cdr3_aa: CASSARDRSYEQYF
d_call: NA; clone_size: NA; j_call: TRBJ1-4; v_call: TRBV2; cdr3_nt: TGTGCCAGCAGTGACGCGATGACAGTGGGGGAAAAACTGTTTTTT; cdr3_aa: CASSDAMTVGEKLFF
d_call: TRBD1; clone_size: NA; j_call: TRBJ1-2; v_call: TRBV5-1; cdr3_nt: TGCGCCAGCAGCTTGGGAACAGGGGGCGGCTATGGCTACACCTTC; cdr3_aa: CASSLGTGGGYGYTF
d_call: TRBD1; clone_size: NA; j_call: TRBJ1-1; v_call: TRBV25-1; cdr3_nt: TGTGCCAGCAGTGCCAGTCAGGGGGCGATGAACACTGAAGCTTTCTTT; cdr3_aa: CASSASQGAMNTEAFF
d_call: TRBD2; clone_size: NA; j_call: TRBJ2-3; v_call: TRBV4-1; cdr3_nt: TGCGCCAGCAGCCAACGCTTAGGGACTAGCGGAGGCACAGATACGCAGTATTTT; cdr3_aa: CASSQRLGTSGGTDTQYF
d_call: NA; clone_size: NA; j_call: TRBJ2-7; v_call: TRBV27; cdr3_nt: TGTGCCAGCGCCCGCCATTGGACAGAGACAACCTACTACGAGCAGTACTTC; cdr3_aa: CASARHWTETTYYEQYF
d_call: NA; clone_size: NA; j_call: TRBJ1-1; v_call: TRBV2; cdr3_nt: TGTGCCAGCAGTGTGGGGCAGGGTAGAGGTACTGAAGCTTTCTTT; cdr3_aa: CASSVGQGRGTEAFF
d_call: NA; clone_size: NA; j_call: TRBJ2-5; v_call: TRBV13; cdr3_nt: TGTGCCAGCAGCTCGGAAGAGACCCAGTACTTC; cdr3_aa: CASSSEETQYF
d_call: TRBD1; clone_size: NA; j_call: TRBJ2-7; v_call: TRBV10-3; cdr3_nt: TGTGCCAGTACACCGGGACAGGGTAACTACGAGCAGTACTTC; cdr3_aa: CASTPGQGNYEQYF
d_call: NA; clone_size: NA; j_call: TRBJ2-3; v_call: TRBV2; cdr3_nt: TGTGCCAGCATTTCATTAGAGGGAACAGATACGCAGTATTTT; cdr3_aa: CASISLEGTDTQYF
d_call: TRBD1; clone_size: NA; j_call: TRBJ1-5; v_call: TRBV27; cdr3_nt: TGTGCCAGCAGTGCAGGGGGCAATAGCAATCAGCCCCAGCATTTT; cdr3_aa: CASSAGGNSNQPQHF
d_call: TRBD2; clone_size: NA; j_call: TRBJ2-7; v_call: TRBV27; cdr3_nt: TGTGCCAGCAGTTTACTTCCTCTAGCGGGAGAGCAGTACTTC; cdr3_aa: CASSLLPLAGEQYF
d_call: NA; clone_size: NA; j_call: TRBJ1-1; v_call: TRBV13; cdr3_nt: TGTGCCAGCACCACAAGCGGGGGGAACACTGAAGCTTTCTTT; cdr3_aa: CASTTSGGNTEAFF
d_call: TRBD2; clone_size: NA; j_call: TRBJ2-3; v_call: TRBV7-8; cdr3_nt: TGTGCCAGCATCAAGGAGACTAGCGGGGTAGATACGCAGTATTTT; cdr3_aa: CASIKETSGVDTQYF
d_call: NA; clone_size: NA; j_call: TRBJ1-2; v_call: TRBV28; cdr3_nt: TGTGCCAGCACTGGCGGGGGGACGGCCTCTAACTATGGCTACACCTTC; cdr3_aa: CASTGGGTASNYGYTF
d_call: TRBD1; clone_size: NA; j_call: TRBJ1-1; v_call: TRBV19; cdr3_nt: TGTGCCAGTAGTCCCATACGAACAGGGGGCACTGAAGCTTTCTTT; cdr3_aa: CASSPIRTGGTEAFF
d_call: TRBD1; clone_size: NA; j_call: TRBJ2-7; v_call: TRBV11-3; cdr3_nt: TGTGCCAGCAGCTCCCGGGACAGGGTCTTCGAGCAGTACTTC; cdr3_aa: CASSSRDRVFEQYF
d_call: TRBD1; clone_size: NA; j_call: TRBJ2-3; v_call: TRBV2; cdr3_nt: TGTGCCAGCAGTGAAATCGACCTAGGGACAGGAACTAGCACAGATACGCAGTATTTT; cdr3_aa: CASSEIDLGTGTSTDTQYF
d_call: NA; clone_size: NA; j_call: TRBJ2-3; v_call: TRBV9; cdr3_nt: TGTGCCAGCAGCGGGGGGGACTGGAAAGCAGATACGCAGTATTTT; cdr3_aa: CASSGGDWKADTQYF
d_call: NA; clone_size: NA; j_call: TRBJ2-2; v_call: TRBV7-9; cdr3_nt: TGTGCCAGCCTGTCAGGGTCCGGGGAGCTGTTTTTT; cdr3_aa: CASLSGSGELFF
d_call: TRBD2; clone_size: NA; j_call: TRBJ2-1; v_call: TRBV29-1; cdr3_nt: TGCAGCGTCATGACTGGGACTAGCGGGATGATTGGCAATGAGCAGTTCTTC; cdr3_aa: CSVMTGTSGMIGNEQFF
d_call: TRBD2; clone_size: NA; j_call: TRBJ2-1; v_call: TRBV2; cdr3_nt: TGTGCCAGCAGTGAAGCGCTTCTCGGACTAGCCAATGAGCAGTTCTTC; cdr3_aa: CASSEALLGLANEQFF
d_call: NA; clone_size: NA; j_call: TRBJ2-7; v_call: TRBV28; cdr3_nt: TGTGCCAGCAGTTTACCGGGAGAGGGAGTGGGGAACGAGCAGTACTTC; cdr3_aa: CASSLPGEGVGNEQYF
d_call: TRBD2; clone_size: once; j_call: TRBJ2-1; v_call: TRBV14; cdr3_nt: TGTGCCAGCAGCCCCCTCAGTGCGGGGGGATACAATGAGCAGTTCTTC; cdr3_aa: CASSPLSAGGYNEQFF
d_call: NA; clone_size: NA; j_call: TRBJ2-7; v_call: TRBV27; cdr3_nt: TGTGCCAGCAGTCCTGATACAGGTCCCTACGAGCAGTACTTC; cdr3_aa: CASSPDTGPYEQYF
d_call: NA; clone_size: NA; j_call: TRBJ2-1; v_call: TRBV4-1; cdr3_nt: TGCGCCAGCAGCCAACTGACGACAGGCCCGGGGAACAATGAGCAGTTCTTC; cdr3_aa: CASSQLTTGPGNNEQFF
d_call: TRBD2; clone_size: NA; j_call: TRBJ2-5; v_call: TRBV6-1; cdr3_nt: TGTGCCAGCAGTGAATTGGTTAGCGGGGAGACCCAGTACTTC; cdr3_aa: CASSELVSGETQYF
d_call: TRBD1; clone_size: NA; j_call: TRBJ1-1; v_call: TRBV7-9; cdr3_nt: TGTGCCAGCAGCTCTACAGGGGGGGCTTTCTTT; cdr3_aa: CASSSTGGAFF
d_call: NA; clone_size: NA; j_call: TRBJ2-3; v_call: TRBV7-2; cdr3_nt: TGTGCCAGCAGCTTCCCTACTCATACGCAGTATTTT; cdr3_aa: CASSFPTHTQYF
d_call: NA; clone_size: NA; j_call: TRBJ1-3; v_call: TRBV5-6; cdr3_nt: TGTGCCAGCAGCTTGACGGGCTCTGGAAACACCATATATTTT; cdr3_aa: CASSLTGSGNTIYF
d_call: TRBD2; clone_size: NA; j_call: TRBJ2-3; v_call: TRBV2; cdr3_nt: TGTGCCAGCAGTGTGTCTAGCGGGAGATCAGATACGCAGTATTTT; cdr3_aa: CASSVSSGRSDTQYF
d_call: TRBD2; clone_size: few; j_call: TRBJ2-1; v_call: TRBV4-1; cdr3_nt: TGCGCCAGCAGCCAGGCCGGGACTAGCCTGGATGAGCAGTTCTTC; cdr3_aa: CASSQAGTSLDEQFF
d_call: TRBD2; clone_size: NA; j_call: TRBJ2-5; v_call: TRBV7-3; cdr3_nt: TGTGCCAGCAGCCTACTAGCGGGCCCCCAAGAGACCCAGTACTTC; cdr3_aa: CASSLLAGPQETQYF
d_call: NA; clone_size: NA; j_call: TRBJ1-2; v_call: TRBV4-1; cdr3_nt: TGCGCCAGCAGCCAAGACCCGGGAATTTCTTTCGGCTACACCTTC; cdr3_aa: CASSQDPGISFGYTF
d_call: NA; clone_size: NA; j_call: TRBJ2-6; v_call: TRBV5-1; cdr3_nt: TGCGCCAGCAGCTCTTCGACTGTCGTCTCTGGGGCCAACGTCCTGACTTTC; cdr3_aa: CASSSSTVVSGANVLTF
d_call: NA; clone_size: NA; j_call: TRBJ2-3; v_call: TRBV5-1; cdr3_nt: TGCGCCAGCAGCTACCTACCGGCAGGGGTTTTTTCAGATACGCAGTATTTT; cdr3_aa: CASSYLPAGVFSDTQYF
d_call: NA; clone_size: NA; j_call: TRBJ1-1; v_call: TRBV6-6; cdr3_nt: TGTGCCAGCAGTTATGATCACAGGGCGGGGAACACTGAAGCTTTCTTT; cdr3_aa: CASSYDHRAGNTEAFF
d_call: NA; clone_size: NA; j_call: TRBJ2-7; v_call: TRBV12-2; cdr3_nt: TGTGCAAGTCGCTTCCCCAAAGAACCGGGACTATCCTACGAGCAGTACTTC; cdr3_aa: CASRFPKEPGLSYEQYF
d_call: TRBD1; clone_size: NA; j_call: TRBJ2-7; v_call: TRBV10-2; cdr3_nt: TGCGCCAGCACCAGGGGACAGTCCTACGAGCAGTACTTC; cdr3_aa: CASTRGQSYEQYF
d_call: NA; clone_size: NA; j_call: TRBJ2-2; v_call: TRBV9; cdr3_nt: TGTGCCAGCAGCGTAGGGTCGGGAGCCACCGGGGAGCTGTTTTTT; cdr3_aa: CASSVGSGATGELFF
d_call: TRBD2; clone_size: NA; j_call: TRBJ2-5; v_call: TRBV5-5; cdr3_nt: TGTGCCAGCACCTCGGGACTAGCGACTAATTGGTACCAAGAGACCCAGTACTTC; cdr3_aa: CASTSGLATNWYQETQYF
d_call: TRBD1; clone_size: NA; j_call: TRBJ1-2; v_call: TRBV27; cdr3_nt: TGTGCCAGCAGTTTTACCACGGACAGGGACGGCTACACCTTC; cdr3_aa: CASSFTTDRDGYTF
d_call: NA; clone_size: NA; j_call: TRBJ1-2; v_call: TRBV28; cdr3_nt: TGTGCCAGCTATACCGGGATCTACCCTGGCTACACCTTC; cdr3_aa: CASYTGIYPGYTF
d_call: TRBD2; clone_size: NA; j_call: TRBJ2-7; v_call: TRBV2; cdr3_nt: TGTGCCAGCAGTGGTACTAGCGTCTACGAGCAGTACTTC; cdr3_aa: CASSGTSVYEQYF
d_call: NA; clone_size: NA; j_call: TRBJ1-1; v_call: TRBV7-3; cdr3_nt: TGTGCCAGCAGTCTTATAGGCGGATGGAACACTGAAGCTTTCTTT; cdr3_aa: CASSLIGGWNTEAFF
d_call: NA; clone_size: NA; j_call: TRBJ1-1; v_call: TRBV6-5; cdr3_nt: TGTGCCAGCAGTGGATCGGGGGGAGTGACTGAAGCTTTCTTT; cdr3_aa: CASSGSGGVTEAFF
d_call: NA; clone_size: once; j_call: TRBJ2-7; v_call: TRBV6-5; cdr3_nt: TGTGCCAGCAGTTACTCGGTAGACAGCCCCTACGAGCAGTACTTC; cdr3_aa: CASSYSVDSPYEQYF
d_call: TRBD1; clone_size: NA; j_call: TRBJ2-7; v_call: TRBV28; cdr3_nt: TGTGCCAGCAGTTTCCGACGGGACAGGAGCTCCTACGAGCAGTACTTC; cdr3_aa: CASSFRRDRSSYEQYF
d_call: NA; clone_size: NA; j_call: TRBJ2-1; v_call: TRBV27; cdr3_nt: TGTGCCAGCAGTGGAGAGGGGGGGAATACAAATGAGCAGTTCTTC; cdr3_aa: CASSGEGGNTNEQFF
d_call: TRBD2; clone_size: NA; j_call: TRBJ2-1; v_call: TRBV5-8; cdr3_nt: TGTGCCAGCAGCACGGGACTAGCGGATTACAATGAGCAGTTCTTC; cdr3_aa: CASSTGLADYNEQFF
d_call: TRBD2; clone_size: NA; j_call: TRBJ2-7; v_call: TRBV9; cdr3_nt: TGTGCCAGCAGCGCCGGGACTAGCGGGTACGAGCAGTACTTC; cdr3_aa: CASSAGTSGYEQYF
d_call: NA; clone_size: NA; j_call: TRBJ2-7; v_call: TRBV4-1; cdr3_nt: TGCGCCAGCAGCCAAGGGGGAGACTACGAGCAGTACTTC; cdr3_aa: CASSQGGDYEQYF
d_call: TRBD1; clone_size: NA; j_call: TRBJ2-1; v_call: TRBV5-1; cdr3_nt: TGCGCCAGCAGCTTAGGGACAGGGGGCTCCTACAATGAGCAGTTCTTC; cdr3_aa: CASSLGTGGSYNEQFF
d_call: TRBD1; clone_size: NA; j_call: TRBJ1-3; v_call: TRBV10-3; cdr3_nt: TGTGCCATCAGTGAGAATTGGGACAGGGGGTCCTTTTCTGGAAACACCATATATTTT; cdr3_aa: CAISENWDRGSFSGNTIYF